This TCR beta chain was retrieved from a study of cytomegalovirus exposure and HLA in healthy donors. Study summary: Among the 300 to 500 genotyped donors, less than 85% were placed in the Caucasian-associated ancestry cluster.

Study results and caveats: Donors were assumed by presence/absence analyses to have roughly uniform sequencing depth. Despite most TCR sequences being rare, some public TCRs occurred in many donors.

PCR primers comprised 60 Vbeta and 13 Jbeta primers. The protocol was immunoSEQ multiplex PCR, while the TCRdb copy is restricted to in-frame clones and leaves out a portion. Of over 150,000 clones in the sample, under 85% were seen once. The CDR3 consists of 14 residues. In germline, CDR1 is LNHDA, CDR2 SQIVND (reference sequence). The ends lost 4 bases at V and 3 bases at J; junction bases unmatched: 5. A remark on this clone: Its antigen is unidentified.

This clonotype was obtained from a woman aged 18-30 years in good health and CMV-seronegative. The source material was PBMCs. This chain joins TRBV19 and TRBJ1-1; TRBD1 aligns across 7 bases. DNA for the CDR3: TGTGCCAGTAGTAGAGGAGACAGGGACACTGAAGCTTTCTTT. It yields the protein CASSRGDRDTEAFF.